This TCR beta chain was retrieved from a study of cytomegalovirus exposure and HLA in healthy donors. The PCR made use of 60 Vbeta and 13 Jbeta primers. TCRdb's table, derived via immunoSEQ multiplex PCR, lists solely in-frame clones and lacks some. The top ten clones hold less than 15% of a sample with over 150,000 clones, roughly 76% of them seen once. CDR3 length: 13 residues. V lost 4 bases and J 4 bases, leaving 11 bases between the germline ends. Per germline, CDR1 SGHKS and CDR2 YYEKEE (reference sequence). The sequenced sample consisted of PBMCs. This clonotype was sampled from a woman aged 50 to 60 in good health and CMV-seronegative. This chain joins TRBV5-5 and TRBJ1-1; D remains unclear. This chain's CDR3 is CASSKAYATEAFF. In DNA form, the CDR3 reads TGTGCCAGCAGCAAAGCTTATGCCACTGAAGCTTTCTTT.